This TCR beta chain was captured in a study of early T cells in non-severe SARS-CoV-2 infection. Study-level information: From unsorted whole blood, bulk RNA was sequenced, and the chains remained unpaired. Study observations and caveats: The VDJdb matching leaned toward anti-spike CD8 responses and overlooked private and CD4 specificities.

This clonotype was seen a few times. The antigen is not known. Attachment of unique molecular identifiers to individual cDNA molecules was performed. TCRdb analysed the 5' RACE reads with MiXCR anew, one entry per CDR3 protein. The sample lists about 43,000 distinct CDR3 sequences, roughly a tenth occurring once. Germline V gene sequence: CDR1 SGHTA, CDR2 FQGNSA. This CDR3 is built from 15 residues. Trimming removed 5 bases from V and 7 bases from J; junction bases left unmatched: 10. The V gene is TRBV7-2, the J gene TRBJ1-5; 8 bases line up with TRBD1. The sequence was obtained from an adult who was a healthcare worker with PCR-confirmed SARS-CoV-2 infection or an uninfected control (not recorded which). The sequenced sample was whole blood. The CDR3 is CASSPVTGGNQPQHF. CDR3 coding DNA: TGTGCCAGCAGCCCGGTTACAGGGGGGAACCAGCCCCAGCATTTT.